The clone carrying this T cell receptor beta chain has a single count. Its antigen is still unknown. The sample's treatment: roughly 10-day PBMC culture with coronavirus spike peptide pools or control peptides (ViraFEST assay). ViraFEST relied on peptide pools to expand antigen-specific T cells; the TCRs were sequenced afterward. An Oncomine TCR Beta short-read assay was used to sequence the DNA from cultured CD4+ T cells. TCRdb reprocessed the PCR reads via MiXCR and lists one record per CDR3 protein. The sample consists of about 14,000 distinct CDR3 sequences, about 28% of them appearing once. The entry originates in a study of vaccination and CD4 T cells after COVID-19. Whole-study context: Each convalescent patient was PCR positive for SARS-CoV-2 on nasal swab; eight or nine cases were mild and one severe. Study-level results: A median of 86.3% of reactive clones, in convalescent patients, became evident only post-vaccination.

In germline, CDR1 is SGHDN, CDR2 FVKESK. The CDR3 runs 13 residues. Deletions cut 1 base from V and 9 bases from J, with 10 bases between. V gene TRBV14 combines with J gene TRBJ1-5; D not certain. This clonotype originated in a human donor with COVID-19. Sequencing input: cultured CD4+ T cells from blood. CDR3 in amino acids: CASSQVVAGPQHF. CDR3 nucleotides: TGTGCCAGCAGCCAAGTGGTTGCCGGGCCCCAGCATTTT.